The 8 T cell receptor beta chains in this list originate from one sample, sequenced in a study of T cells in Graves' hyperthyroidism and ophthalmopathy. RNA transcripts gave rise to amplified TCR beta CDR3 regions. The TCR CDR3 first-round RT-PCR relied on the HTBI primer set. TCRdb reprocessed the multiplex PCR reads with MiXCR, giving one entry per CDR3 protein. The sample yields over 350,000 distinct CDR3 sequences, roughly 13% seen once. The sample was blood. The source is a man in his fifties with Graves' ophthalmopathy.

This clonotype was counted many times. The V and J genes are TRBV28 and TRBJ1-5, with D maybe TRBD1 (5 bases). Germline CDR1 MDHEN, CDR2 SYDVKM. Between the trimmed V and J ends, which lost 6 bases and 7 bases, there was a span of 16 bases. This CDR3 comprises 14 residues. The CDR3 reads CASSLTQGRQPQHF. The DNA of the CDR3 is TGTGCCAGCAGCCTTACCCAGGGCCGCCAGCCCCAGCATTTT.

This clonotype was detected ten times or more. The chain recombines TRBV5-1 with TRBJ2-3; no reliable D call. V was trimmed by 3 bases and J by 6 bases, leaving 5 bases between them. This CDR3 spans 11 amino acids. Germline assignment: CDR1 SGHRS and CDR2 YFSETQ. Here the CDR3 DNA reads TGCGCCAGCAGCTCCGGGGATACGCAGTATTTT. Encoded protein: CASSSGDTQYF.

This clonotype has just a few counts. CDR3 residues: CASSPSGTANYGYTF. CDR3 in DNA: TGTGCCAGCAGCCCTTCCGGGACAGCAAACTATGGCTACACCTTC. The chain has TRBV9 and TRBJ1-2, with TRBD1 identical over 7 bases. V was clipped by 4 bases and J by 2 bases; unmatched bases: 8. CDR1 is SGDLS and CDR2 is YYNGEE in the germline V gene. This CDR3 region has 15 residues.

The chain joins TRBV7-9 to TRBJ2-3, with 7 bases matching TRBD1. Germline CDR1 reads SEHNR; CDR2 reads FQNEAQ (reference sequence). The CDR3 has 14 residues. The V and J ends lost 5 bases and 8 bases, in that order; junction bases with no gene match: 10. CDR3 region: CASSLDRVSGTQYF. DNA for the CDR3: TGTGCCAGCAGCCTCGACAGGGTCTCAGGTACGCAGTATTTT.

This clonotype occurred a few times. V usage is TRBV18 and J usage is TRBJ1-1, with 7 nucleotides matching TRBD1. CDR3 length: 19 residues. The V segment lost 3 bases and the J segment 1 base; nucleotides outside the gene matches: 17. Germline assignment: CDR1 KGHSH and CDR2 LQKENI. CDR3 residues: CASSPPGTVNLVRNTEAFF. The CDR3 DNA reads TGTGCCAGCTCACCGCCGGGGACAGTTAATCTTGTCCGGAACACTGAAGCTTTCTTT.

At least ten counts were recorded for this clonotype. The genes are TRBV20-1 and TRBJ2-5, with unresolved D. Germline V gene lookup returns CDR1 DFQATT and CDR2 SNEGSKA (reference sequence). Trimming took off 2 bases at V and 1 base at J, with 8 bases between the two ends. The CDR3 covers 13 residues. The CDR3 coding sequence is TGCAGTGCTAGAACAGTTTCCCAAGAGACCCAGTACTTC. Its translation is CSARTVSQETQYF.

This clonotype was seen many times. J is TRBJ2-1 and V is TRBV5-1, with unresolved D. V lost 0 bases, J lost 8 bases, and 9 bases lay in between. This CDR3 is 13 amino acids long. Germline V gene sequence: CDR1 SGHRS, CDR2 YFSETQ. This CDR3 reads CASSLGRRDEQFF. In DNA, the CDR3 is TGCGCCAGCAGCTTGGGACGTAGGGATGAGCAGTTCTTC.

This clonotype was observed many times. V and J are TRBV28 and TRBJ2-2, with 7 positions matching TRBD1. Germline CDR1 is MDHEN and CDR2 is SYDVKM. V dropped 6 bases and J dropped 4; count of bases not matched to a gene: 8. This CDR3 contains 15 residues. CDR3 loop: CASRADRPSTGELFF. The CDR3 DNA reads TGTGCCAGCAGAGCGGACAGGCCTTCCACCGGGGAGCTGTTTTTT.